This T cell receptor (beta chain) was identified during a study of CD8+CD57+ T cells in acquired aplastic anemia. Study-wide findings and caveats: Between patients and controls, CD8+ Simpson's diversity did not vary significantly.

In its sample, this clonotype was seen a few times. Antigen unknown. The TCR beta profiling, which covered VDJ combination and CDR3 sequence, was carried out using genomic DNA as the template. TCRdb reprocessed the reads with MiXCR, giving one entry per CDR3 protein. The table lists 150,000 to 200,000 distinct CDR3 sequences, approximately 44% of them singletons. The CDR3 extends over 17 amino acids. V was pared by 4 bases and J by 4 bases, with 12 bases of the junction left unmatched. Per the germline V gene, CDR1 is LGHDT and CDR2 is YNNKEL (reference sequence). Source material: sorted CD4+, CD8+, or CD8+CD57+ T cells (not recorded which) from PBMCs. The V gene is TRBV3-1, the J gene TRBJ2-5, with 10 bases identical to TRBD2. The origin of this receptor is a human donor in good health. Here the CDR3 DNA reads TGTGCCAGCAGCCGAGACGGGGAGAGACTAGCGGGAGAGACCCAGTACTTC. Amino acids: CASSRDGERLAGETQYF.